A single sample is the source of the 4 T cell receptor beta chains below, sequenced in a study of blood T cell repertoires in COVID-19. The data were produced by immunoSEQ multiplex PCR, yet TCRdb's version contains in-frame clones alone and is incomplete. The sample has approximately 300,000 clones, under 90% seen once; the top ten hold more than 9%. Sequenced material: PBMCs or T cells enriched from blood (not recorded which). The receptors were sampled from a woman under 30 who had recovered from COVID-19.

The chain has TRBV10-3 and TRBJ2-7, with 7 bases lining up with TRBD1. CDR1 is ENHRY and CDR2 is SYGVKD in the germline V gene. The CDR3 spans 13 residues. The V and J ends lost 9 bases and 2 bases, in that order; junction bases with no gene match: 7. The CDR3 DNA sequence: TGTGCCATTTGCCCGGGACAGCCCTACGAGCAGTACTTC. Its protein is CAICPGQPYEQYF.

The V gene is TRBV2, the J gene TRBJ2-5; D is unresolved. Between the trimmed V and J ends, which lost 4 bases and 0 bases, there was a span of 18 bases. The CDR3 spans 17 residues. Germline V CDR1 and CDR2: SNHLY, FYNNEI. CDR3 nucleotide sequence: TGTGCCAGCAGTGTGCCGACACCACCAATAAACCAAGAGACCCAGTACTTC. This sequence encodes CASSVPTPPINQETQYF.

The chain joins TRBV6-6 to TRBJ1-6; 9 nucleotides agree with TRBD1. Unmatched junction bases numbered 5, after V lost 4 bases and J lost 7 bases. CDR3 length: 15 residues. Germline lookup yields CDR1 MNHNY and CDR2 SVGAGI (reference sequence). As DNA, the CDR3 is TGTGCCAGCAGTTCGGACAGGGGTTCGAATTCACCCCTCCACTTT. This codes for CASSSDRGSNSPLHF.

This clone was counted a single time. The J gene is TRBJ1-1, the V gene TRBV3-1 (or the pseudogene TRBV3-2); D unclear. In germline, CDR1 is LGHDT, CDR2 YNNKEL (reference sequence). With 4 bases removed from V and 8 bases from J, the gap between germline ends came to 17 bases. There are 14 residues in the CDR3. In DNA form, the CDR3 reads TGTGCCAGCAGCCCCGTGTGGCAGGCCAACGAAGCTTTCTTT. This encodes CASSPVWQANEAFF.